Below are 11 T cell receptor beta chains sequenced from a single sample in a study of identical twins. TCRdb fed the 5' RACE reads into MiXCR, producing one record per CDR3 protein. The sample shows fewer than 800,000 distinct CDR3 sequences, just over 7% of them seen only once. These data also formed part of another study, on yellow fever vaccine responses in identical twins.

Sequencing was carried out using PBMCs. These receptors were collected from a young woman in good health.

The rearrangement links TRBV20-1 to TRBJ2-7; 7 positions match TRBD2. The trim removed 3 bases at V and 1 base at J, leaving 21 bases unmatched. The germline gives CDR1 DFQATT, CDR2 SNEGSKA (reference sequence). CDR3 length equals 19 residues. The CDR3 here is CSARIQGSGLVGGSYEQYV. The CDR3 nucleotides read TGCAGTGCTAGGATTCAGGGAAGCGGACTAGTCGGAGGGTCCTACGAGCAGTACGTC.

The gene calls are TRBV4-1 and TRBJ2-7; D gene uncertain. The length of the CDR3 is 16 residues. Trimming stripped 4 bases from V and 0 bases from J, with 16 bases between. Germline CDR1 reads MGHRA; CDR2 reads YSYEKL. DNA of the CDR3: TGCGCCAGCAGCCTTACGTCGGAAACCAGCTCCTACGAGCAGTACGTC. Translating it yields CASSLTSETSSYEQYV.

At least ten counts were recorded for this clonotype. This chain uses TRBV20-1 with TRBJ2-1; TRBD1 aligns across 8 bases. V shed 1 base and J 0 bases; nucleotides not matched to a gene: 8. From germline, CDR1 is DFQATT and CDR2 SNEGSKA (reference sequence). CDR3 length equals 17 residues. The CDR3, as DNA: TGCAGTGCTAGAGGATCAGCAGGGGGCAGCTCCTACAATGAGCAGTTCTTC. It codes for CSARGSAGGSSYNEQFF.

The rearrangement uses TRBV6-1 and TRBJ2-3; D is perhaps TRBD1 or TRBD2 (5 bases each). Germline CDR1 is MNHNS and CDR2 is SASEGT. The CDR3 has 15 residues. V was cut by 7 bases and J by 0 bases, with 14 bases left in between. CDR3 nucleotides: TGTGCCAGCACCTGGGGCGGGTTTAGCACAGATACGCAGTATTTT. Amino acid sequence: CASTWGGFSTDTQYF.

This chain joins TRBV12-3 or TRBV12-4 and TRBJ2-2, with no clear D. This CDR3 has 14 residues. The V end lost 4 bases, the J end lost 8 bases, and 14 bases lay between the germline ends. The CDR3 DNA follows: TGTGCCAGCAGTTCCAAACCGGGTGCGGGGGAGCTGTTTTTT. It specifies CASSSKPGAGELFF.

This clonotype was seen a handful of times. This chain connects TRBV29-1 to TRBJ2-1; perhaps TRBD2 as D (6 bases). The CDR3 is made up of 13 amino acids. The V end was cut by 8 bases, the J end by 5 bases, with 16 bases between. Germline V gives CDR1 SQVTM, CDR2 ANQGSEA. CDR3 amino acids: CSSEWGVNNEQFF. The CDR3, as DNA: TGCAGCTCCGAGTGGGGGGTCAACAATGAGCAGTTCTTC.

The chain uses TRBV29-1 and TRBJ1-1; perhaps TRBD1 as D (6 bases). The CDR3 covers 13 residues. With 7 bases removed from V and 1 base from J, the gap between germline ends came to 13 bases. CDR1 and CDR2 from the germline V gene are SQVTM and ANQGSEA. The CDR3 sequence: CSDIQGPNTEAFF. DNA of the CDR3: TGCAGCGACATACAGGGCCCGAACACTGAAGCTTTCTTT.

The rearrangement joins TRBV12-3 or TRBV12-4 to TRBJ1-1; 8 positions agree with TRBD1. This CDR3 contains 14 residues. J gave up 5 bases and V 6 bases, and 8 bases lay outside the gene matches. The CDR3 region has the DNA TGTGCCAGCAGAGGGACAGGAACGGGGACTGAAGCTTTCTTT. It yields the protein CASRGTGTGTEAFF.

This clonotype was seen ten or more times. The CDR3 nucleotides read TGTGCCAGCAGTGAATTGACGGGAACCACAGATACGCAGTATTTT. Translated: CASSELTGTTDTQYF. The chain links TRBV6-1 to TRBJ2-3, with D perhaps matching TRBD2 (5 bases). Germline CDR1 MNHNS, CDR2 SASEGT. The CDR3 is 15 amino acids. Trimming stripped 2 bases from V and 2 bases from J, with 11 bases between.

This clonotype was counted only a few times. The rearrangement joins TRBV29-1 to TRBJ2-1; TRBD2 might be the D (6 bases). V lost 1 base and J lost 0, with 13 bases in between. The germline V gene has CDR1 SQVTM and CDR2 ANQGSEA. The CDR3 length is 16 residues. The DNA of the CDR3 is TGCAGCGTTGAAGGGGTAATCGGGAGCTCCTACAATGAGCAGTTCTTC. Its protein product is CSVEGVIGSSYNEQFF.

The chain uses TRBV6-4 and TRBJ2-7; D is undetermined. The germline CDR1 and CDR2 sequences are MRHNA and SNTAGT. Deletions cut 6 bases from V and 3 bases from J, with 6 bases between. This CDR3 contains 11 residues. The CDR3 DNA sequence: TGTGCCAGCAGGGAGTTCTACGAGCAGTACGTC. Translated: CASREFYEQYV.